The rows below give T cell receptor beta chains drawn from one sample of a study of blood T cell repertoires in COVID-19. Here immunoSEQ multiplex PCR was the method, and the copy in TCRdb shows in-frame clones only, minus some. The sample has around 140,000 clones; 65% to 80% are singletons. Sequencing used peripheral blood. All receptors derive from a man aged 50-60 years with acute or convalescent COVID-19. Both conserved end residues are part of each CDR3. The D gene is left open where the match is weak. Clone size appears in some rows only: once, few, many, or a class for an expanded clone.

clone_size	v_call	d_call	j_call	cdr3_aa	cdr3_nt
NA	TRBV5-1	NA	TRBJ1-1	CASSLGQGTAKAFF	TGCGCCAGCAGCTTGGGGCAGGGGACGGCGAAAGCTTTCTTT
NA	TRBV19	NA	TRBJ1-2	CASQRGAFDYGYTF	TGTGCCAGCCAGCGGGGGGCGTTCGACTATGGCTACACCTTC
NA	TRBV14	NA	TRBJ2-3	CASSQDRVPDTQYF	TGTGCCAGCAGCCAGGACAGAGTCCCAGATACGCAGTATTTT
NA	TRBV30	TRBD2	TRBJ2-1	CAWSAGTSGGTEFF	TGTGCCTGGAGTGCCGGGACTAGCGGGGGGACGGAGTTCTTC
NA	TRBV2	NA	TRBJ2-2	CASSVERGGGTGELFF	TGTGCCAGCAGTGTCGAAAGGGGGGGCGGCACCGGGGAGCTGTTTTTT
NA	TRBV6-5	NA	TRBJ1-5	CVLGEGGQPQHF	TGTGTCTTAGGGGAGGGTGGTCAGCCCCAGCATTTT
NA	TRBV4-2	NA	TRBJ2-2	CASSQGGVNTGELFF	TGTGCCAGCAGCCAAGGCGGGGTTAACACCGGGGAGCTGTTTTTT
NA	TRBV2	NA	TRBJ1-3	CASKPQGTSSGNTIYF	TGTGCCAGCAAGCCACAGGGAACAAGCTCTGGAAACACCATATATTTT
few	TRBV5-1	NA	TRBJ1-5	CASSLGVSNQPQHF	TGCGCCAGCAGCTTAGGGGTCTCCAATCAGCCCCAGCATTTT
NA	TRBV19	NA	TRBJ2-1	CASSAWTKSYNEQFF	TGTGCCAGTAGTGCCTGGACTAAATCCTACAATGAGCAGTTCTTC
once	TRBV6-5	TRBD2	TRBJ2-2	CASSYSRGARTGELFF	TGTGCCAGCAGTTACTCGCGGGGGGCGCGGACCGGGGAGCTGTTTTTT
NA	TRBV19	TRBD1	TRBJ2-3	CATSGLRGQADTQYF	TGTGCCACCTCCGGACTCAGGGGGCAGGCAGATACGCAGTATTTT
NA	TRBV10-1	TRBD2	TRBJ2-4	CASSEFLAGDSIQYF	TGCGCCAGCAGTGAATTTCTAGCGGGGGACAGCATTCAGTACTTC
NA	TRBV12-2	NA	TRBJ2-7	CASRLLAANYEQYF	TGTGCAAGTCGCTTATTGGCTGCCAACTACGAGCAGTACTTC
NA	TRBV28	TRBD1	TRBJ1-3	CASREQGALGNTIYF	TGTGCCAGCAGAGAACAGGGGGCGCTGGGAAACACCATATATTTT
few	TRBV7-8	NA	TRBJ2-5	CASSANRMQETQYF	TGTGCCAGCAGCGCGAACAGGATGCAAGAGACCCAGTACTTC
NA	TRBV5-1	NA	TRBJ1-1	CASSSHQGNTEAFF	TGCGCCAGCAGCTCGCACCAGGGAAACACTGAAGCTTTCTTT
NA	TRBV27	NA	TRBJ1-2	CASSSRPEANYGYTF	TGTGCCAGCAGTTCCCGGCCAGAGGCTAACTATGGCTACACCTTC
NA	TRBV10-2	NA	TRBJ1-5	CASSEVVGGYQPQHF	TGCGCCAGCAGTGAGGTTGTCGGGGGATATCAGCCCCAGCATTTT
NA	TRBV4-1	TRBD1	TRBJ1-5	CASSQNPGQGAFQPQHF	TGCGCCAGCAGCCAAAACCCGGGACAGGGGGCTTTTCAGCCCCAGCATTTT
NA	TRBV11-2	TRBD1	TRBJ1-2	CASSPTGGNYGYTF	TGTGCCAGCAGTCCGACAGGGGGGAACTATGGCTACACCTTC
NA	TRBV12-3/TRBV12-4	TRBD1	TRBJ1-6	CASRADRGSPLHF	TGTGCCAGCAGAGCGGACAGGGGGTCACCCCTCCACTTT
NA	TRBV28	NA	TRBJ1-5	CASAFHLSNQPQHF	TGTGCCAGCGCATTCCACTTGAGCAATCAGCCCCAGCATTTT
NA	TRBV27	NA	TRBJ1-1	CASSLSGGAGAFF	TGTGCCAGCAGTTTATCAGGGGGAGCCGGAGCTTTCTTT
NA	TRBV10-1	NA	TRBJ2-2	CASSQGFNTGELFF	TGCGCCAGCAGTCAGGGTTTTAACACCGGGGAGCTGTTTTTT
NA	TRBV15	NA	TRBJ1-2	CATSSDQGFYGYTF	TGTGCCACCAGCAGCGATCAGGGTTTCTATGGCTACACCTTC
NA	TRBV6-5	TRBD1	TRBJ2-7	CASSRQGLGEQYF	TGTGCCAGCAGCCGACAGGGGCTAGGCGAGCAGTACTTC
once	TRBV11-2	TRBD2	TRBJ2-5	CASSSSGGAETQYF	TGTGCCAGCAGCTCTAGCGGGGGGGCTGAGACCCAGTACTTC
NA	TRBV7-2	NA	TRBJ2-7	CASSYRDTSYEQYF	TGTGCCAGCAGCTACCGGGACACATCCTACGAGCAGTACTTC
NA	TRBV18	NA	TRBJ2-2	CASSPLPWGREEGELFF	TGTGCCAGCTCACCCCTTCCGTGGGGGCGAGAGGAAGGGGAGCTGTTTTTT
once	TRBV5-1	TRBD1	TRBJ2-1	CASRIGTEDSNEQFF	TGCGCCAGCAGGATCGGGACAGAAGATAGCAATGAGCAGTTCTTC
NA	TRBV5-4	NA	TRBJ1-1	CASSGAATVNTEAFF	TGTGCCAGCAGCGGGGCCGCGACAGTGAACACTGAAGCTTTCTTT
NA	TRBV9	TRBD1	TRBJ1-4	CASSVERGREKLFF	TGTGCCAGCAGCGTAGAAAGGGGGCGAGAAAAACTGTTTTTT
NA	TRBV19	TRBD1	TRBJ1-1	CATWTGGWTEAFF	TGTGCCACCTGGACAGGGGGTTGGACTGAAGCTTTCTTT
NA	TRBV24-1	NA	TRBJ2-2	CATSDFGGTIGELFF	TGTGCCACCAGTGATTTCGGGGGTACGATCGGGGAGCTGTTTTTT
NA	TRBV27	TRBD2	TRBJ2-7	CASSYAGGNNEQYF	TGTGCCAGCAGTTATGCGGGGGGGAACAACGAGCAGTACTTC
once	TRBV5-1	TRBD1	TRBJ2-5	CASSRDRAEETQYF	TGCGCCAGCAGCCGCGACAGGGCGGAGGAGACCCAGTACTTC
NA	TRBV5-1	TRBD1	TRBJ1-2	CASSGTGVGGYTF	TGCGCCAGCAGCGGGACAGGGGTGGGAGGCTACACCTTC
NA	TRBV2	TRBD1	TRBJ1-1	CASSPGTGGAGGAFF	TGTGCCAGCAGCCCCGGGACGGGAGGGGCAGGGGGAGCTTTCTTT
NA	TRBV6-1	NA	TRBJ1-4	CASSDPGGNEKLFF	TGTGCCAGCAGTGACCCAGGAGGGAATGAAAAACTGTTTTTT
NA	TRBV9	NA	TRBJ1-2	CASSVAGGGYGYTF	TGTGCCAGCAGCGTAGCTGGGGGGGGCTATGGCTACACCTTC
NA	TRBV4-1	NA	TRBJ1-1	CASSPTFNIGSRAFF	TGCGCCAGCAGCCCCACGTTTAATATAGGGAGCAGAGCTTTCTTT
NA	TRBV11-2	TRBD1	TRBJ1-1	CASAFSGQRNTEAFF	TGTGCCAGCGCCTTTTCGGGACAGCGGAACACTGAAGCTTTCTTT
NA	TRBV28	NA	TRBJ1-3	CASRPPAGISSGNTIYF	TGTGCCAGCAGACCCCCAGCAGGGATAAGCTCTGGAAACACCATATATTTT
NA	TRBV5-4	TRBD1	TRBJ2-1	CASSLVGQNNEQFF	TGTGCCAGCAGCTTGGTGGGACAGAACAATGAGCAGTTCTTC
NA	TRBV6-5	NA	TRBJ1-2	CASSRWLQTNYGYTF	TGTGCCAGCAGCCGCTGGCTGCAGACTAACTATGGCTACACCTTC
NA	TRBV30	TRBD1	TRBJ1-3	CAWDRGPTDTIYF	TGTGCCTGGGACAGGGGGCCGACGGACACCATATATTTT
NA	TRBV20-1	NA	TRBJ1-4	CSARQGEVLFF	TGCAGTGCTAGACAGGGTGAAGTACTGTTTTTT
NA	TRBV9	TRBD1	TRBJ1-4	CASSVGQGASSTNEKLFF	TGTGCCAGCAGCGTAGGGCAGGGGGCTTCCTCAACTAATGAAAAACTGTTTTTT
NA	TRBV5-4	TRBD2	TRBJ2-1	CASSLRRQAGNSYNEQFF	TGTGCCAGCAGCTTGCGACGACAAGCGGGGAACTCCTACAATGAGCAGTTCTTC
NA	TRBV7-6	NA	TRBJ2-5	CASSLIGAQSNQETQYF	TGTGCCAGCAGCTTAATTGGGGCGCAGTCCAACCAAGAGACCCAGTACTTC
NA	TRBV5-1	TRBD1	TRBJ2-4	CASSQNPGGIQYF	TGCGCCAGCAGCCAGAACCCAGGGGGTATTCAGTACTTC
NA	TRBV6-2/TRBV6-3	NA	TRBJ2-5	CASSSGVYGSQETQYF	TGTGCCAGCAGTTCGGGGGTGTACGGAAGCCAGGAGACCCAGTACTTC